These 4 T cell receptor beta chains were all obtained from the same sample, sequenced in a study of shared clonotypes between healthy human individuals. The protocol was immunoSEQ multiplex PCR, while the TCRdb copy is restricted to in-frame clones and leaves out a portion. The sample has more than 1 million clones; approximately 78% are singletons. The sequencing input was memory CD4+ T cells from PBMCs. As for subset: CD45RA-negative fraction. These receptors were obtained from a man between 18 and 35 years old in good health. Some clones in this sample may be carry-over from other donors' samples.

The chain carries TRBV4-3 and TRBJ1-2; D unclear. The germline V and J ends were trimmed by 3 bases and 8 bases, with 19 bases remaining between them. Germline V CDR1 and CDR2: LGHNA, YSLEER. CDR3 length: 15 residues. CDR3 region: CASSQIFGRASGYTF. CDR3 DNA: TGCGCCAGCAGCCAGATCTTCGGTAGGGCCTCGGGCTACACCTTC.

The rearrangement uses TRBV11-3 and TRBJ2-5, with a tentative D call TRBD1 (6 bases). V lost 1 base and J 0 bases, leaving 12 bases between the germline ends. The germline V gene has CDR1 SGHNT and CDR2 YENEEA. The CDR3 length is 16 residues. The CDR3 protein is CASSLGLGADQETQYF. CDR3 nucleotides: TGTGCCAGCAGCTTAGGCCTGGGGGCAGACCAAGAGACCCAGTACTTC.

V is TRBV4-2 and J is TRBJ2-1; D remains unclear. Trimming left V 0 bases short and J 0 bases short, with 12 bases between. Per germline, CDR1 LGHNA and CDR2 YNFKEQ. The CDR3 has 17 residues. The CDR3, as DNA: TGTGCCAGCAGCCAAGAAGGAGCGATCAGCTCCTACAATGAGCAGTTCTTC. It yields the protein CASSQEGAISSYNEQFF.

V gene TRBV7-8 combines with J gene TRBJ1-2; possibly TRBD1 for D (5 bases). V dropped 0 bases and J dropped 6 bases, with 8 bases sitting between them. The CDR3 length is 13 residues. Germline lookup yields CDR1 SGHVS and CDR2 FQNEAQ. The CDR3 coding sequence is TGTGCCAGCAGCTTAGCCAGGGACGATGGCTACACCTTC. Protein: CASSLARDDGYTF.